Presented here are 18 T cell receptor beta chains from one specimen sequenced in a study of blood T cells in healthy people across ages. Next came a second PCR, run for roughly 7 to 12 cycles, which used a sample-barcoded 5' primer along with a J-beta primer mix. TCRdb reprocessed the 5' RACE reads with MiXCR, giving one entry per CDR3 protein. The table includes some 710,000 distinct CDR3 sequences, around 45% detected once. Sequences were obtained from blood. Receptors originate from a man older than 75 in good health.

The chain uses TRBV29-1 and TRBJ1-4; D gene unclear. Germline assignment: CDR1 SQVTM and CDR2 ANQGSEA. V was cut by 5 bases and J by 0 bases, with 7 bases left in between. The CDR3 is made up of 13 amino acids. In DNA form, the CDR3 reads TGCAGCGTTTGGACCGCAACTAATGAAAAACTGTTTTTT. Translation: CSVWTATNEKLFF.

This clonotype was seen many times. This chain connects TRBV2 to TRBJ2-7, with 9 bases identical to TRBD2. Per germline, CDR1 SNHLY and CDR2 FYNNEI. The CDR3 has 14 residues. The V gene end was trimmed by 6 bases and the J gene end by 3 bases; junction bases not matched to a gene: 6. The CDR3 protein is CASRKAGGDYEQYF. DNA of the CDR3: TGTGCCAGCAGGAAAGCGGGAGGAGACTACGAGCAGTACTTC.

The chain is built from TRBV29-1 and TRBJ2-5; TRBD2 matches at 7 bases. This CDR3 contains 13 residues. J lost 1 base, V lost 4 bases, and 3 bases had no gene match. The germline V gene has CDR1 SQVTM and CDR2 ANQGSEA. The CDR3 reads CSVVRGSQETQYF. In DNA form, the CDR3 reads TGCAGCGTTGTCCGCGGGAGCCAAGAGACCCAGTACTTC.

The V gene is TRBV6-2 or TRBV6-3, the J gene TRBJ1-1, with 7 positions matching TRBD1. This CDR3 has 14 amino acids. The trim removed 5 bases at V and 1 base at J, leaving 4 bases unmatched. Germline CDR1 and CDR2: MNHEY and SVGEGT. This CDR3 is CASSDRDSNTEAFF. The CDR3 nucleotides read TGTGCCAGCAGTGACAGGGATTCGAACACTGAAGCTTTCTTT.

With regard to this clonotype: A read error may account for a junction end that differs from germline. The chain uses TRBV28 and TRBJ2-3, with a weak D call TRBD1 (5 bases). The CDR3 covers 14 residues. The V gene's germline CDR1 is MDHEN and CDR2 SYDVKM. The CDR3 protein is CASRGRVSTGTQYF. CDR3 in DNA: TGTGCCAGCAGGGGCAGGGTTAGCACAGGTACGCAGTATTTT.

The count of this clonotype is one. The V call is TRBV7-2, the J call TRBJ2-1; D is undetermined. Germline CDR1 and CDR2: SGHTA and FQGNSA. The germline V and J ends were trimmed by 4 bases and 9 bases, with 10 bases remaining between them. The CDR3 extends over 12 amino acids. The CDR3 DNA sequence: TGTGCCAGCAGCTCCCCGTCCCGTGAGCAGTTCTTC. Translating gives CASSSPSREQFF.

The count of this clonotype is one. The genes are TRBV6-2 or TRBV6-3 and TRBJ2-7, with D unresolved. Germline values: CDR1 MNHEY, CDR2 SVGEGT. V lost 0 bases to trimming and J lost 3 bases, with 9 bases between them. This CDR3 has 14 amino acids. The CDR3 is CASSYSNWNYEQYF. DNA of the CDR3: TGTGCCAGCAGTTACTCGAACTGGAACTACGAGCAGTACTTC.

This clonotype was counted a few times. The chain combines TRBV6-6 with TRBJ2-4; tentatively, D is TRBD1 (5 bases). The J call may be faulty, since TRBJ2-7 better matches the DNA end. CDR1 is MNHNY and CDR2 is SVGAGI in the germline V gene (reference sequence). This CDR3 contains 17 residues. The CDR3 region is CASSYSISGAYASEQYF. As DNA, the CDR3 is TGTGCCAGCAGTTACTCGATATCTGGGGCCTATGCATCCGAGCAGTACTTC.

The V and J genes are TRBV12-3 or TRBV12-4 and TRBJ1-2, with unresolved D. This CDR3 is built from 15 residues. V lost 2 bases and J 8 bases, leaving 18 bases between the germline ends. The CDR3 here is CASSLSGGLNGGYTF. CDR3 nucleotides: TGTGCCAGCAGTTTATCGGGCGGTCTGAACGGCGGCTACACCTTC.

This clonotype has a handful of counts. This chain links TRBV5-1 with TRBJ1-5, with D maybe TRBD1 (5 bases). Between the trimmed V and J ends, which lost 0 bases and 6 bases, there was a span of 10 bases. The CDR3 runs to 14 residues. Looked up from germline, CDR1 is SGHRS and CDR2 is YFSETQ. The DNA of the CDR3 is TGCGCCAGCAGCTTGGGAACAGGAAGTCAGCCCCAGCATTTT. It yields the protein CASSLGTGSQPQHF.

This clonotype was counted between two and nine times. CDR3 DNA: TGCAGTGCCAACCCTAGCGGGAGCCCCACCGGGGAGCTGTTTTTT. Its translation: CSANPSGSPTGELFF. The gene calls are TRBV20-1 and TRBJ2-2, with 10 bases matching TRBD2. V trimming: 6 bases; J trimming: 4 bases; junction bases outside the gene matches: 8. Per the germline V gene, CDR1 is DFQATT and CDR2 is SNEGSKA (reference sequence). This CDR3 contains 15 residues.

The chain's CDR3 is CASSSTVAHKTQYF. Written as DNA, the CDR3 is TGTGCCAGCAGCTCGACCGTGGCCCATAAGACCCAGTACTTC. The gene calls are TRBV7-2 and TRBJ2-5; D is undetermined. Germline CDR1 and CDR2: SGHTA and FQGNSA. V lost 4 bases to trimming and J lost 6 bases, with 15 bases between them. This CDR3 has 14 residues. The whole variable domain, remainder taken from reference TRBV7-2 and TRBJ2-5, is GAGVSQSPSNKVTEKGKDVELRCDPISGHTALYWYRQSLGQGLEFLIYFQGNSAPDKSGLPSDRFSAERTGGSVSTLTIQRTQQEDSAVYLCASSSTVAHKTQYFGPGTRLLVL.

The rearrangement uses TRBV3-1 and TRBJ1-4; D gene ambiguous. The CDR3 consists of 11 residues. CDR1 and CDR2 from the germline V gene are LGHDT and YNNKEL (reference sequence). The ends were cut back, 4 bases at V and 13 bases at J, with 10 bases in the middle. This CDR3 reads CASSPGRGLFF. CDR3 DNA sequence: TGTGCCAGCAGCCCCGGTCGGGGACTGTTTTTT.

The chain uses TRBV7-2 and TRBJ1-2; perhaps TRBD1 as D (6 bases). Trimming left V 6 bases short and J 10 bases short, with 24 bases between. Germline V gene data show CDR1 as SGHTA and CDR2 as FQGNSA. The CDR3 is 15 amino acids. This CDR3 reads CASRRGWGAGRDYTF. In DNA, the CDR3 is TGTGCCAGCAGAAGGGGGTGGGGGGCTGGGAGAGACTACACCTTC.

The rearrangement uses TRBV24-1 and TRBJ2-1; 8 nucleotides match TRBD2. The CDR3 runs 15 residues. With V trimmed by 3 bases and J by 9 bases, 9 bases remained unmatched. CDR1 is KGHDR and CDR2 is SFDVKD in the germline V gene. The CDR3 nucleotides are TGTGCCACCAGTGATCACCGCATTCTAGCGGGTGAGCAGTTCTTC. The encoded protein is CATSDHRILAGEQFF.

This clonotype was found a few times. The chain has TRBV12-3 or TRBV12-4 and TRBJ2-3, with 12 nucleotides matching TRBD2. V gave up 10 bases and J gave up 2 bases; unmatched junction bases: 10. The CDR3 is 16 residues long. The CDR3 DNA is TGTGCCAACACCCTCGGACTAGCGGGATTCACAGATACGCAGTATTTT. This codes for CANTLGLAGFTDTQYF.

This chain connects TRBV6-5 to TRBJ2-1; 9 nucleotides match TRBD2. CDR3 length: 13 amino acids. Losses at the gene ends were 5 bases for V and 9 bases for J; bases not matched to a gene: 5. Germline CDR1 is MNHEY and CDR2 is SVGAGI. CDR3 DNA: TGTGCCAGCAGTCCCAGCGGGGGGTTTGAGCAGTTCTTC. It encodes CASSPSGGFEQFF.

This clonotype was recorded a few times. V and J are TRBV27 and TRBJ2-7; 7 nucleotides align to TRBD1. Germline V gene sequence: CDR1 MNHEY, CDR2 SMNVEV (reference sequence). This CDR3 has 12 residues. Trimming cost V 3 bases and J 6 bases; bases outside gene matches: 2. The CDR3 loop reads CASSFTGAEQYF. The CDR3 DNA follows: TGTGCCAGCAGTTTCACAGGGGCCGAGCAGTACTTC.